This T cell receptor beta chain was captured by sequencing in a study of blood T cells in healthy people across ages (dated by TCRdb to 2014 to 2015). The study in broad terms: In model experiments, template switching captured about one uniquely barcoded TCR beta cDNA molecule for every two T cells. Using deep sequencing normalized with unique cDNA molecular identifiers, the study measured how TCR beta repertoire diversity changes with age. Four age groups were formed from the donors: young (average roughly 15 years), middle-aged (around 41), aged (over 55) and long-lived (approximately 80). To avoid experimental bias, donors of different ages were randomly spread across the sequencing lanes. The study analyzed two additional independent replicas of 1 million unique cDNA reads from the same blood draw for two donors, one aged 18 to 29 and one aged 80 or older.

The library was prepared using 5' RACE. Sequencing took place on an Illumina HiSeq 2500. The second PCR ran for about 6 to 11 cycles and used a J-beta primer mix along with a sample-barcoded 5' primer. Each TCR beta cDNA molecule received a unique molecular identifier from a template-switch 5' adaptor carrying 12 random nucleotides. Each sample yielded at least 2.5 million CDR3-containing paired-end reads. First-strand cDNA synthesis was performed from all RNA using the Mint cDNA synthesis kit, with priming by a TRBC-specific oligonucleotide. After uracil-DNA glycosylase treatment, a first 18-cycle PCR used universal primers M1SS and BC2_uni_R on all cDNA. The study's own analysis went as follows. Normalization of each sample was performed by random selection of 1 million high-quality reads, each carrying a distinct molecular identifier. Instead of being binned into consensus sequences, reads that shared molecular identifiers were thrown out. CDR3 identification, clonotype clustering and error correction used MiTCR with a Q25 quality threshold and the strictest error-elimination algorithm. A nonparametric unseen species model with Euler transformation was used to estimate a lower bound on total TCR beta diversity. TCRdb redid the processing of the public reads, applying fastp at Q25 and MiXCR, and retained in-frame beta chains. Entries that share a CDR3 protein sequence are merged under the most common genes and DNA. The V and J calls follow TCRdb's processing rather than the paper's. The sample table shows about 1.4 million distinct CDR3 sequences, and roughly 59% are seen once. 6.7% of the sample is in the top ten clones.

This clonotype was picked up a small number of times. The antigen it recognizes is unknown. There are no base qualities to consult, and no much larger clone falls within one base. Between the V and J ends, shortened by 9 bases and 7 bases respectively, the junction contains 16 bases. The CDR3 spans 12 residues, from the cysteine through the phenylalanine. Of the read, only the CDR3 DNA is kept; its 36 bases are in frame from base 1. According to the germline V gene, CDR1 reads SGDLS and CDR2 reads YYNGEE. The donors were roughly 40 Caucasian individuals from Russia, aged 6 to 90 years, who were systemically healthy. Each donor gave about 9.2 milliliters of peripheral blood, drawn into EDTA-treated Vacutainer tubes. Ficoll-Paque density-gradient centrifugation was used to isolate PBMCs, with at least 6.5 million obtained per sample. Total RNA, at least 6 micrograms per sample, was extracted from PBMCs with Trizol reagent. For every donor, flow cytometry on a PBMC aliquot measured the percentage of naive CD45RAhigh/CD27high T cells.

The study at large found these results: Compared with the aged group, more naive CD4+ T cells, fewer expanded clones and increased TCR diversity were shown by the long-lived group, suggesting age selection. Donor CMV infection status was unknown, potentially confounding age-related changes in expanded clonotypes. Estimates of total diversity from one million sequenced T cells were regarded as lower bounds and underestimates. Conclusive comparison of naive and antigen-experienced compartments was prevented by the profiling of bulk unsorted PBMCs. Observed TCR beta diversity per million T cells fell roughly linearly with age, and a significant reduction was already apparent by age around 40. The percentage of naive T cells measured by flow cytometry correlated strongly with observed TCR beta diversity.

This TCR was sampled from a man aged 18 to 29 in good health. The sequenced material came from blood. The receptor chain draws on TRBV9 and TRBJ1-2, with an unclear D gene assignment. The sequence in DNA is TGTGCCAACCGCTCACTCATGGGTGGCTACACCTTC. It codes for CANRSLMGGYTF.